The T cell receptor (beta chain) described here comes from a study of blood T cell repertoires in COVID-19. Turning to the study itself: Acute-phase and convalescent COVID-19 samples originated in the United States, Italy and Spain. T cells, B-cell-depleted T cells, or PBMCs provided the cDNA or gDNA that served as material.

CDR3 size: 14 residues. Germline V gives CDR1 LNHDA, CDR2 SQIVND (reference sequence). V trimming: 5 bases; J trimming: 3 bases; junction bases outside the gene matches: 5. Authors' methods: Researchers report that nucleated cell counts were estimated from reference gene primer amplification. Sequenced by immunoSEQ multiplex PCR; TCRdb stores in-frame clones only, minus some. V, J and clone size are those of that table, while D and trimming were read from the DNA. The table has some 85,000 clones, approximately 90% seen once; the top ten hold roughly 9%. The origin of this receptor is a man between 45 and 60 years old with acute or convalescent COVID-19. Sequencing was done on a sample of peripheral blood. This chain joins TRBV19 and TRBJ2-7; 9 bases fit TRBD1. The CDR3 DNA reads TGTGCCAGTAGTCACCGGGACAGGGTCTACGAGCAGTACTTC. Protein: CASSHRDRVYEQYF.